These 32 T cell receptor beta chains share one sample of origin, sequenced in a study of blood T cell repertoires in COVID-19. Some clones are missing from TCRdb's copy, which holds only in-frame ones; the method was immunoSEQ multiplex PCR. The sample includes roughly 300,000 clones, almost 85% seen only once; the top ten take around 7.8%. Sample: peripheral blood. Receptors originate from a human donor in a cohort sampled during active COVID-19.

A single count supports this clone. CDR3 in DNA: TGTGCCACGAAGACTGAGGGACAGACGAACACTGAAGCTTTCTTT. Translated: CATKTEGQTNTEAFF. J is TRBJ1-1 and V is TRBV2; 7 bases fit TRBD1. Germline lookup yields CDR1 SNHLY and CDR2 FYNNEI. The CDR3 contains 15 residues. After removal of 10 bases from V and 1 base from J, the junction contained 12 bases not matched to a gene.

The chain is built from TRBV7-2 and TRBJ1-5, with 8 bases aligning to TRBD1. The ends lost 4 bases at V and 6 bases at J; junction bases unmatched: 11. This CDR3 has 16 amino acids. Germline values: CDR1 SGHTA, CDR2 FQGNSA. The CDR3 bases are TGTGCCAGCAGCTCAAGCGACAGGGGAAGTCGTCAGCCCCAGCATTTT. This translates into CASSSSDRGSRQPQHF.

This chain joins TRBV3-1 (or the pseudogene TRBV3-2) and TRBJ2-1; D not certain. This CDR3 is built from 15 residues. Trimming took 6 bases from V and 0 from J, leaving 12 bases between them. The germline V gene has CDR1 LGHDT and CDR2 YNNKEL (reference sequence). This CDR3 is CASRLGHSSYNEQFF. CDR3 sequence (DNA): TGTGCCAGCAGATTAGGTCACAGCTCCTACAATGAGCAGTTCTTC.

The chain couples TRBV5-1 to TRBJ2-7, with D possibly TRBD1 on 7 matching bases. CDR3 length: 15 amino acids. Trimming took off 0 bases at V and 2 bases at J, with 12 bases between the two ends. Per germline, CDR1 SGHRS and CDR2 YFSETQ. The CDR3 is CASSLAPGGTYEQYF. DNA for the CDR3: TGCGCCAGCAGCTTGGCCCCAGGGGGGACCTACGAGCAGTACTTC.

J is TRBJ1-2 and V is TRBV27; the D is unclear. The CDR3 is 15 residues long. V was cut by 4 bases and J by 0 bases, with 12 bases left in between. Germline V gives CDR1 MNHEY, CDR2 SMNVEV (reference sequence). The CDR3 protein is CASSSYIASNYGYTF. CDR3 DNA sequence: TGTGCCAGCAGTTCCTATATTGCCTCTAACTATGGCTACACCTTC.

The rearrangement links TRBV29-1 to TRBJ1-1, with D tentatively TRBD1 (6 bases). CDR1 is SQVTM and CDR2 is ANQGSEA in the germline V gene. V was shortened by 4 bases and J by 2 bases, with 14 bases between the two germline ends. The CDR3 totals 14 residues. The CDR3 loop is CSVAHTGSNTEAFF. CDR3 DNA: TGCAGCGTTGCCCATACAGGGTCCAACACTGAAGCTTTCTTT. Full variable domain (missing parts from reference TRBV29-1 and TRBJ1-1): SAVISQKPSRDICQRGTSLTIQCQVDSQVTMMFWYRQQPGQSLTLIATANQGSEATYESGFVIDKFPISRPNLTFSTLTVSNMSPEDSSIYLCSVAHTGSNTEAFFGQGTRLTVV.

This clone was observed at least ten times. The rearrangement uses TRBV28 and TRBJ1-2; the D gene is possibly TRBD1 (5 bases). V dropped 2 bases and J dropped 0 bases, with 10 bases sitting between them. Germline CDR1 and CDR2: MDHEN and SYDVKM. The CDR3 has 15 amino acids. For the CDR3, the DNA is TGTGCCAGCAGTTTAAACCGACAGACTAACTATGGCTACACCTTC. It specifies CASSLNRQTNYGYTF.

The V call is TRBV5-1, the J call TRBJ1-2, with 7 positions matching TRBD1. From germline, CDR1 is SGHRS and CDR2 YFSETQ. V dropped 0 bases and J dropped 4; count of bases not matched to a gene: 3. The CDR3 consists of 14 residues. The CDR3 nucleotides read TGCGCCAGCAGCTTGGCCGGGACAGCCTATGGCTACACCTTC. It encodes CASSLAGTAYGYTF.

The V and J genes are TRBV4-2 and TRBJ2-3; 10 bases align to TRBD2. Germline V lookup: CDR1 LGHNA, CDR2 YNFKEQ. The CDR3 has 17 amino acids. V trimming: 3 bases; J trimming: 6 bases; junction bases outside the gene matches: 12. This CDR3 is CASSQGVLAGLGDTQYF. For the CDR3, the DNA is TGTGCCAGCAGCCAGGGAGTACTAGCGGGGCTGGGGGATACGCAGTATTTT.

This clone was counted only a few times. CDR3: CASSETGESQPQHF. The CDR3 bases are TGTGCCAGCAGTGAGACAGGGGAGAGTCAGCCCCAGCATTTT. V usage is TRBV25-1 and J usage is TRBJ1-5; 8 nucleotides match TRBD1. CDR3 length: 14 residues. CDR1 is MGHDK, CDR2 SYGVNS, per germline. J gave up 6 bases and V 3 bases, and 4 bases lay outside the gene matches.

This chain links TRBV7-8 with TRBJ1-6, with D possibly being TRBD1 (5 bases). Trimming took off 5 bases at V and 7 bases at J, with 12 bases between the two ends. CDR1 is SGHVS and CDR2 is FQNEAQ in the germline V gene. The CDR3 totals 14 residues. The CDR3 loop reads CASSMDMNNSPLHF. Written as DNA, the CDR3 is TGTGCCAGCAGCATGGACATGAACAATTCACCCCTCCACTTT.

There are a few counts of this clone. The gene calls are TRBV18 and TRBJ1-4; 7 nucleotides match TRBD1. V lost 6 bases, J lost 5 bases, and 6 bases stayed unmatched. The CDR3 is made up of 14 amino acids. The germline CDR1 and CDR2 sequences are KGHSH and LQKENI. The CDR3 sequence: CASSPARGNEKLFF. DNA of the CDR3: TGTGCCAGCTCCCCAGCCAGGGGGAATGAAAAACTGTTTTTT.

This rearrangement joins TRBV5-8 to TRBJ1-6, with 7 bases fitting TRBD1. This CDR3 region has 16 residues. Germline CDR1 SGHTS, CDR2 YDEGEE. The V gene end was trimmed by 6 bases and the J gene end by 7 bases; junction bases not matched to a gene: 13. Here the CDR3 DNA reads TGTGCCAGCACACCTTCGGAGAGGGGGCAGAATTCACCCCTCCACTTT. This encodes CASTPSERGQNSPLHF. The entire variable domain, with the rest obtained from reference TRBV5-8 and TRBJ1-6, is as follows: EAGVTQSPTHLIKTRGQQATLRCSPISGHTSVYWYQQALGLGLQFLLWYDEGEERNRGNFPPRFSGRQFPNYSSELNVNALELEDSALYLCASTPSERGQNSPLHFGNGTRLTVT.

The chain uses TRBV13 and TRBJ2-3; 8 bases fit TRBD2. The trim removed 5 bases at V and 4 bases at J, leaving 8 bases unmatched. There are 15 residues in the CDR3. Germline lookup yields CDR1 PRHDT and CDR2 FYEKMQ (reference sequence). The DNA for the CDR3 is TGTGCCAGCAGCGCGGGGGGCTCAGGCGCAGATACGCAGTATTTT. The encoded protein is CASSAGGSGADTQYF. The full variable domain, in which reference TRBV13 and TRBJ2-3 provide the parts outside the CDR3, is AAGVIQSPRHLIKEKRETATLKCYPIPRHDTVYWYQQGPGQDPQFLISFYEKMQSDKGSIPDRFSAQQFSDYHSELNMSSLELGDSALYFCASSAGGSGADTQYFGPGTRLTVL.

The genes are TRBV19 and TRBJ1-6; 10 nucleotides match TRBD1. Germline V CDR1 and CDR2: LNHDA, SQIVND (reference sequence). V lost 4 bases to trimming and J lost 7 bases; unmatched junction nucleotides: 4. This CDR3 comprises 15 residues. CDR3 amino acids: CASSNLGQGNSPLHF. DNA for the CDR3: TGTGCCAGTAGTAATTTGGGACAGGGGAATTCACCCCTCCACTTT.

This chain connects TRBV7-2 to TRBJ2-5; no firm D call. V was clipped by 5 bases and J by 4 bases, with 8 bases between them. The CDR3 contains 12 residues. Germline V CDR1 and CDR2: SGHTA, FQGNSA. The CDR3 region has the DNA TGTGCCAGCAGCCCATTGTTAGAGACCCAGTACTTC. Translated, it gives CASSPLLETQYF.

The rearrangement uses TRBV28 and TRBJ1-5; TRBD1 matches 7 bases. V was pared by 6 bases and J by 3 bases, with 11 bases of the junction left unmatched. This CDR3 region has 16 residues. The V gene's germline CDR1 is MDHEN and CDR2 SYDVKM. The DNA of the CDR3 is TGTGCCAGCAGGCCAGGGGGAACGATGGTCAATCAGCCCCAGCATTTT. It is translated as CASRPGGTMVNQPQHF.

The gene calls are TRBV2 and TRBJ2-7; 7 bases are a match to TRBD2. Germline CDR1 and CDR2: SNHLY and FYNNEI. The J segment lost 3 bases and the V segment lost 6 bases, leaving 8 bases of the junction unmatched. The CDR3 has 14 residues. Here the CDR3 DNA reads TGTGCCAGCAGAGAAAGACTAGCCCTCTACGAGCAGTACTTC. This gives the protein CASRERLALYEQYF. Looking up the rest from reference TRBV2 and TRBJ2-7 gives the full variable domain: EPEVTQTPSHQVTQMGQEVILRCVPISNHLYFYWYRQILGQKVEFLVSFYNNEISEKSEIFDDQFSVERPDGSNFTLKIRSTKLEDSAMYFCASRERLALYEQYFGPGTRLTVT.

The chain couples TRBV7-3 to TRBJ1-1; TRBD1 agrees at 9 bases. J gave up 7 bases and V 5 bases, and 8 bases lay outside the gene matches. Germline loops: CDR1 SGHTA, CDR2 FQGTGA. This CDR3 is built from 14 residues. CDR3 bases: TGTGCCAGCAGCCAGCAGGGACAGGGAGTTGAAGCTTTCTTT. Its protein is CASSQQGQGVEAFF.

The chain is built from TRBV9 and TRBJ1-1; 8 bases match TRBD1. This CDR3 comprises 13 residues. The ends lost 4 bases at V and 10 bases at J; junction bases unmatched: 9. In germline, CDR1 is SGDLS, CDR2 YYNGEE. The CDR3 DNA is TGTGCCAGCAGCCTTATGTTGACAGGGGTAGCTTTCTTT. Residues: CASSLMLTGVAFF.

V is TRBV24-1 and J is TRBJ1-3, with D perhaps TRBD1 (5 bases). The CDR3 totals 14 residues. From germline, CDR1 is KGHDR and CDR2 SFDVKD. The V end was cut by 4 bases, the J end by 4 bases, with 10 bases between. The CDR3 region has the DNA TGTGCCACCAGTGAGGGGGGTGCCGGAAACACCATATATTTT. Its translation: CATSEGGAGNTIYF.

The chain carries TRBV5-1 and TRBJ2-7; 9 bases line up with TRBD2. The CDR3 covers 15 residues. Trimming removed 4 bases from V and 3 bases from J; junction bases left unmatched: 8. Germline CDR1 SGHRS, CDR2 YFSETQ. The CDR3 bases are TGCGCCAGCAGCGCGCGGCGGGGGGGACTCTACGAGCAGTACTTC. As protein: CASSARRGGLYEQYF.

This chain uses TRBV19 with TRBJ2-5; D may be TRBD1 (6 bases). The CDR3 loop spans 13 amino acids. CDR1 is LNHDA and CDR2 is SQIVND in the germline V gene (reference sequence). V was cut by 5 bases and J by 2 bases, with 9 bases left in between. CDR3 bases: TGTGCCAGTAGTGGACAGAAGCAAGAGACCCAGTACTTC. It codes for CASSGQKQETQYF.

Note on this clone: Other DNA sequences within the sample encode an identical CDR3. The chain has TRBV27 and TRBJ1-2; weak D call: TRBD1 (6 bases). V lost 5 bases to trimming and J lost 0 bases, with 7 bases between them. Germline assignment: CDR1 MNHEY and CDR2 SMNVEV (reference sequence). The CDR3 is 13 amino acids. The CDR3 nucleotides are TGTGCCAGCAGTAGGACAGCTAACTATGGCTACACCTTC. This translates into CASSRTANYGYTF.

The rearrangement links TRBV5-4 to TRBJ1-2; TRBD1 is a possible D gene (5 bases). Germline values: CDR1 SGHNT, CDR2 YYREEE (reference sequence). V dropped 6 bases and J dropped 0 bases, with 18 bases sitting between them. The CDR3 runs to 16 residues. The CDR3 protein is CASIPGGGPTNYGYTF. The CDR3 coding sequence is TGTGCCAGCATCCCTGGGGGAGGTCCCACTAACTATGGCTACACCTTC.

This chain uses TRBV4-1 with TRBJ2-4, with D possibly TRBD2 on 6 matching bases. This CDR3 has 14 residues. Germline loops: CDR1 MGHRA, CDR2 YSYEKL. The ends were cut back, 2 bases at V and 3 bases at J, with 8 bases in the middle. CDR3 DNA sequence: TGCGCCAGCAGCCAACAGGGAGGCAAAAACATTCAGTACTTC. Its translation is CASSQQGGKNIQYF.

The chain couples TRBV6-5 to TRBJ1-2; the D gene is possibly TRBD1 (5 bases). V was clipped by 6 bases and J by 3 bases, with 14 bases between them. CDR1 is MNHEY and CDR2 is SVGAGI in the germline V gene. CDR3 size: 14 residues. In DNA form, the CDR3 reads TGTGCCAGCAGATCCCTGACAGAATACTATGGCTACACCTTC. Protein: CASRSLTEYYGYTF.

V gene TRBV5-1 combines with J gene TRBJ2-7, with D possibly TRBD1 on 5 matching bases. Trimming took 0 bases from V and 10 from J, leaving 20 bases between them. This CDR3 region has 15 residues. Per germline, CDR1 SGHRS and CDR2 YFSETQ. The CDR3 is CASSLDLARAPKQYF. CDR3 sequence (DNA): TGCGCCAGCAGCTTGGACCTCGCCAGGGCCCCTAAACAGTACTTC.

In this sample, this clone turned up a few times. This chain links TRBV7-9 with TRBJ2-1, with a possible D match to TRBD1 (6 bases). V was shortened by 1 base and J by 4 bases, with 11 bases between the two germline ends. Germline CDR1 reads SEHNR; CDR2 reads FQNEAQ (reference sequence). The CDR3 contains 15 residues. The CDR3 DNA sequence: TGTGCCAGCAGCTTAGGACAGGCGGTTTACAATGAGCAGTTCTTC. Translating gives CASSLGQAVYNEQFF.

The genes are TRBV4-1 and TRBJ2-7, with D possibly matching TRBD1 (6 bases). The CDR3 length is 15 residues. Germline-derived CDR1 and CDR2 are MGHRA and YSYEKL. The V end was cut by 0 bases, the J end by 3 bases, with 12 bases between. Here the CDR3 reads CASSQEHGQLYEQYF. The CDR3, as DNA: TGCGCCAGCAGCCAAGAACACGGACAGCTCTACGAGCAGTACTTC.

CDR3: CASSEGGPANYGYTF. The DNA of the CDR3 is TGTGCCAGCAGTGAAGGGGGCCCTGCTAACTATGGCTACACCTTC. The chain uses TRBV6-1 and TRBJ1-2; the D gene is possibly TRBD1 (5 bases). Per germline, CDR1 MNHNS and CDR2 SASEGT. V was shortened by 1 base and J by 0 bases, with 9 bases between the two germline ends. The length of the CDR3 is 15 residues.

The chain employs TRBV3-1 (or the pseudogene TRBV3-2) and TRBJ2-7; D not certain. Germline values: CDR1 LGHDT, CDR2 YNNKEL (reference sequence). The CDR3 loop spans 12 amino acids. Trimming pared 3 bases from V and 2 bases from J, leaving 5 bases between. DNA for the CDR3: TGTGCCAGCAGCCACGGTACCTACGAGCAGTACTTC. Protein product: CASSHGTYEQYF.